The sequence of this T cell receptor (beta chain) was determined in a study of human T cells and chemical hapten exposure. As for the study in general: Patch tests applied 0.01% DPC to the upper back and were scored after 6 days. Variation in per-sample TCR yields came mainly from small pooled library volume differences.

TCRdb ran MiXCR on the RACE reads and lists one entry per CDR3 protein. This sample has 84,000 or so distinct CDR3 sequences; roughly a tenth occur once, and the top ten carry about 2%. Described time point: patch test 1, 2 weeks after DPC sensitization. Stated treatment: therapeutic diphenylcyclopropenone sensitization with weekly scalp DPC. Details on this clonotype: Its specificity is not known.

Points from the study as a whole: DPC sensitization produced no change in TCRs with frequency above 1 in 1000.

This CDR3 is built from 14 residues. Germline lookup yields CDR1 MRHNA and CDR2 SNTAGT. With 0 bases removed from V and 2 bases from J, the gap between germline ends came to 2 bases. This chain links TRBV6-4 with TRBJ2-6, with D uncertain. Sequenced here: whole blood, sampled in connection with sensitization to the hapten diphenylcyclopropenone (DPC). This TCR was recovered from a man aged 35-49 years with alopecia areata. Some clones in this sample may be carry-over from other donors' samples. The CDR3 spells CASSDSPGANVLTF. The DNA of the CDR3 is TGTGCCAGCAGTGACTCACCTGGGGCCAACGTCCTGACTTTC.